The entry below describes one TCR beta chain. The antigen remains unidentified. The record originates from a study of cytomegalovirus exposure and HLA in healthy donors. Across the whole study: Early released data comprised some 85 million unique TCRs from HLA-typed donors.

Overall study findings and caveats: It was taken for granted in presence/absence analyses that sequencing depth across donors was roughly uniform. Several top significant clusters appeared, in a later analysis, to be linked to common viral pathogens.

PCR was performed using 60 Vbeta and 13 Jbeta primers. Sequencing was performed with immunoSEQ multiplex PCR; in TCRdb, only in-frame clones are kept and a portion is missing. The sample yields 200,000 to 250,000 clones, 75% to 90% seen once. The receptor was derived from a woman under 30 in good health and CMV-seronegative. The specimen was PBMCs.

The CDR3 nucleotides read TGTGCCAGCAGTCCGGGCAAGGGGGTTTTCTTTTCCTACGAGCAGTACTTC. It codes for CASSPGKGVFFSYEQYF. The J gene is TRBJ2-7, the V gene TRBV28, with D maybe TRBD1 (6 bases). V shed 5 bases and J shed 1 base, with 21 bases lying between them. The CDR3 has 17 residues. CDR1 is MDHEN and CDR2 is SYDVKM in the germline V gene.